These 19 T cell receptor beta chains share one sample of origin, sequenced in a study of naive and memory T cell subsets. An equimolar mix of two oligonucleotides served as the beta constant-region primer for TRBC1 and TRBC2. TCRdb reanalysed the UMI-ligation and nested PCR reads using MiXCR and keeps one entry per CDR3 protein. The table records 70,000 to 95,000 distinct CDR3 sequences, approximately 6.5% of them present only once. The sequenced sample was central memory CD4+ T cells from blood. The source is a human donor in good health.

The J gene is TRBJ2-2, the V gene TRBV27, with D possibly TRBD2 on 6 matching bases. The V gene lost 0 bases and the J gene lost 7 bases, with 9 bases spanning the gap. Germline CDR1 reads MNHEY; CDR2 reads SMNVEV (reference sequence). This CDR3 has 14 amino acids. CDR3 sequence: CASSLSREVGELFF. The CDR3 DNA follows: TGTGCCAGCAGTTTATCAAGGGAGGTCGGGGAGCTGTTTTTT.

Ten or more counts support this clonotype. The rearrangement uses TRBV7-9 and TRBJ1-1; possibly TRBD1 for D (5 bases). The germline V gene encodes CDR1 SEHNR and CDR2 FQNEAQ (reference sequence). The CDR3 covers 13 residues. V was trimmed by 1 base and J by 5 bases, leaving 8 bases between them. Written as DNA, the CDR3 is TGTGCCAGCAGCTTAGGGGGGGGGACTGAAGCTTTCTTT. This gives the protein CASSLGGGTEAFF.

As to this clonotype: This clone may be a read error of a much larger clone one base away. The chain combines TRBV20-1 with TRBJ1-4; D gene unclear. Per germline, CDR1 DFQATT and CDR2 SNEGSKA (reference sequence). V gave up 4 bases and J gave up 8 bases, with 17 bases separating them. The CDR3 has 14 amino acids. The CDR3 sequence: CSANEGLSWEKLFF. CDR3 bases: TGCAGTGCTAATGAAGGGTTGTCTTGGGAAAAACTGTTTTTT.

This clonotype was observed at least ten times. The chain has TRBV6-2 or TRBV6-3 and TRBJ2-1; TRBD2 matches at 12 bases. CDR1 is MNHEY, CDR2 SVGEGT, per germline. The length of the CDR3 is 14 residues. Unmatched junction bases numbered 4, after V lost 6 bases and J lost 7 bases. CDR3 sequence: CASRTSGGGNEQFF. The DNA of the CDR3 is TGTGCCAGCAGGACTAGCGGGGGTGGTAATGAGCAGTTCTTC.

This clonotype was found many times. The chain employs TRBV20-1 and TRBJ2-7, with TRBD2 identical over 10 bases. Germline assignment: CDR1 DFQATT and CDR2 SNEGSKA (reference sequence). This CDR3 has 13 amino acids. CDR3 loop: CRQSGRDSYEQYF. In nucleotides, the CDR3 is TGCAGGCAGAGCGGGAGGGATTCCTACGAGCAGTACTTC.

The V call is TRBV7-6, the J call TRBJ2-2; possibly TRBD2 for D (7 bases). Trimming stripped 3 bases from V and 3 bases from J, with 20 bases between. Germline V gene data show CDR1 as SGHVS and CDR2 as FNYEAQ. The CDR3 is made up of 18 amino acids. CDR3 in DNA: TGTGCCAGCAGCTTCGAAAGGGGGAGGGGGAAGCACACCGGGGAGCTGTTTTTT. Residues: CASSFERGRGKHTGELFF.

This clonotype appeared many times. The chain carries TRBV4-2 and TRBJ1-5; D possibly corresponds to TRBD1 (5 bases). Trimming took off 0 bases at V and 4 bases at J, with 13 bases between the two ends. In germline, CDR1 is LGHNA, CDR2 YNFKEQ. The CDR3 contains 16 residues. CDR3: CASSQDRAGENQPQHF. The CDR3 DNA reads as TGTGCCAGCAGCCAAGATCGGGCGGGGGAAAATCAGCCCCAGCATTTT.

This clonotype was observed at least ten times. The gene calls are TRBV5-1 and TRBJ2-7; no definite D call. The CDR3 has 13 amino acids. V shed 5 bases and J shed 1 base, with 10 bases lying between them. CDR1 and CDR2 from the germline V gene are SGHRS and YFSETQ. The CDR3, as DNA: TGCGCCAGCAGTAAAGGATCTTCCTACGAGCAGTACTTC. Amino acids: CASSKGSSYEQYF.

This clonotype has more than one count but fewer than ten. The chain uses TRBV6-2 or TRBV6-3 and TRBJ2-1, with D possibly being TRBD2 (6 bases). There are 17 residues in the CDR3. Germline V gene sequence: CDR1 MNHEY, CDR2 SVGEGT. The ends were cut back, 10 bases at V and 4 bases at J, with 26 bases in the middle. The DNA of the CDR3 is TGTGCCATCCATACCCCTAGGCGGGCGGGACCTTACAATGAGCAGTTCTTC. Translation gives CAIHTPRRAGPYNEQFF.

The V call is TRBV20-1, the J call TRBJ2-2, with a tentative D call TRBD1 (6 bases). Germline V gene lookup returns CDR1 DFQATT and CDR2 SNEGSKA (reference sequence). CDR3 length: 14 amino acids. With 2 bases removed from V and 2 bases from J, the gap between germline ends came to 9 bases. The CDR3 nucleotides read TGCAGTGCTAGAAGACAGGCCAACACCGGGGAGCTGTTTTTT. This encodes CSARRQANTGELFF.

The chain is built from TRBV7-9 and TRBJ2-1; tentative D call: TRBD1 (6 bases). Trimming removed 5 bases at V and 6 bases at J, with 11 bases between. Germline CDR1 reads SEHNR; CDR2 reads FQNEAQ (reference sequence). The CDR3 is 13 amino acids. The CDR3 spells CASSILQGNEQFF. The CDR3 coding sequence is TGTGCCAGCAGCATACTACAGGGCAATGAGCAGTTCTTC.

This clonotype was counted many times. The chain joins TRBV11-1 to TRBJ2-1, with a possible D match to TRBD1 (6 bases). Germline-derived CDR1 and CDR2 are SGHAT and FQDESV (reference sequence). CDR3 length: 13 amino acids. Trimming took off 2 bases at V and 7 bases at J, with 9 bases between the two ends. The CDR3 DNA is TGTGCCAGCAGCTTACGAGGGGGTAATGAGCAGTTCTTC. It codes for CASSLRGGNEQFF.

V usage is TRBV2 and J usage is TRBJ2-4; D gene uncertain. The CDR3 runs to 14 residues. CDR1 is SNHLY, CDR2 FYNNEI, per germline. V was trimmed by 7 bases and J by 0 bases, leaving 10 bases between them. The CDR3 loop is CASNNIQAKNIQYF. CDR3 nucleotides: TGTGCCAGCAATAATATCCAAGCCAAAAACATTCAGTACTTC.

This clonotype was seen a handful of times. Written as DNA, the CDR3 is TGTGCCAGCAGGCCCATCCTAGGAGGCGGAACAGATACGCAGTATTTT. It translates to CASRPILGGGTDTQYF. This sequence joins TRBV27 and TRBJ2-3, with D possibly being TRBD2 (5 bases). Germline loops: CDR1 MNHEY, CDR2 SMNVEV (reference sequence). Trimming removed 6 bases at V and 3 bases at J, with 19 bases between. This CDR3 comprises 16 residues.

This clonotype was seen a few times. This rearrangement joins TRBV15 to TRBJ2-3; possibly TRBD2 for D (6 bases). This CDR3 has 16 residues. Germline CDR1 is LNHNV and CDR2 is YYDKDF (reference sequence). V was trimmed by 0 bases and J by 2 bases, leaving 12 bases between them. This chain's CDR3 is CATSRDIAAVTDTQYF. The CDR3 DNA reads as TGTGCCACCAGCAGAGATATAGCGGCCGTCACAGATACGCAGTATTTT.

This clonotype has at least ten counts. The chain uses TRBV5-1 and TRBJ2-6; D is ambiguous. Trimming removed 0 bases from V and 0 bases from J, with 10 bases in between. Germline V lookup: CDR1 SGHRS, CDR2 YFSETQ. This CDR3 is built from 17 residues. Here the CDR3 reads CASSLGNLGSGANVLTF. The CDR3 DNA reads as TGCGCCAGCAGCTTGGGGAACCTGGGCTCTGGGGCCAACGTCCTGACTTTC.

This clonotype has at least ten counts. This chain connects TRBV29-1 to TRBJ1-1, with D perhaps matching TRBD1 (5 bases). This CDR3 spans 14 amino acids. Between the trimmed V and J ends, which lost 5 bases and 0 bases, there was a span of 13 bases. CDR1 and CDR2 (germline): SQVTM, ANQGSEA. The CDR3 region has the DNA TGCAGCGTTCAGCCGGGACGGGTGAACACTGAAGCTTTCTTT. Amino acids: CSVQPGRVNTEAFF. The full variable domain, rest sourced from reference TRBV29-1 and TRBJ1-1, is SAVISQKPSRDICQRGTSLTIQCQVDSQVTMMFWYRQQPGQSLTLIATANQGSEATYESGFVIDKFPISRPNLTFSTLTVSNMSPEDSSIYLCSVQPGRVNTEAFFGQGTRLTVV.

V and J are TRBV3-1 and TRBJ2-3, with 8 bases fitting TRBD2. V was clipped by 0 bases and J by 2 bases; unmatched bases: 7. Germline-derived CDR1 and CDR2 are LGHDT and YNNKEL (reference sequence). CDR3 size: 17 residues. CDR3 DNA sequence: TGTGCCAGCAGCCAAGATGCAAGCGGGGGTAACACAGATACGCAGTATTTT. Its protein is CASSQDASGGNTDTQYF.

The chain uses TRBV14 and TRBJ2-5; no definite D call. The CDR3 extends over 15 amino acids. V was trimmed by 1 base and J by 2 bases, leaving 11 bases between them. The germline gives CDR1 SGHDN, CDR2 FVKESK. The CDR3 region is CASSQVGRSQETQYF. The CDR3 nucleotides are TGTGCCAGCAGCCAAGTTGGGCGAAGTCAAGAGACCCAGTACTTC.